Below are 21 T cell receptor beta chains sequenced from a single sample in a study of beta chain features in type 1 diabetes. The study's findings and limits: In every one of the four CD4+ subsets, TCRB CDR3s were moderately but significantly shorter in Type 1 diabetes patients.

These receptors have no identified antigens. All of the isolated RNA was reverse transcribed, so expressed TCRB transcripts were sequenced. The data were produced by immunoSEQ multiplex PCR, yet TCRdb's version contains in-frame clones alone and is incomplete. In the table there are 330,000 or so clones, 10% to 15% of which are singletons. The specimen sequenced was naive CD4+ T cells from blood. These receptor sequences come from a woman aged 18-29 years with type 1 diabetes.

In this sample, this clone turned up a few times. V usage is TRBV2 and J usage is TRBJ1-1; no clear D gene. The CDR3 has 13 amino acids. CDR1 is SNHLY, CDR2 FYNNEI, per germline. Trimming removed 3 bases from V and 4 bases from J, with 9 bases in between. CDR3: CASSEEGGTEAFF. Written as DNA, the CDR3 is TGTGCCAGCAGTGAGGAGGGCGGCACTGAAGCTTTCTTT.

The V and J genes are TRBV19 and TRBJ1-3; D gene ambiguous. The V and J ends lost 7 bases and 1 base respectively, with 8 bases between them. CDR3 length equals 13 residues. Germline values: CDR1 LNHDA, CDR2 SQIVND (reference sequence). The CDR3 sequence is CASIPGSGNTIYF. The DNA of the CDR3 is TGTGCCAGTATACCGGGATCTGGAAACACCATATATTTT.

This rearrangement joins TRBV7-2 to TRBJ2-7; D ambiguous. The CDR3 covers 15 residues. CDR1 and CDR2 (germline): SGHTA, FQGNSA. Between the trimmed V and J ends, which lost 6 bases and 3 bases, there was a span of 18 bases. CDR3 sequence reads: CASSIRSASGYEQYF. Written as DNA, the CDR3 is TGTGCCAGCAGTATACGGTCCGCGTCCGGCTACGAGCAGTACTTC.

This clone was observed a handful of times. The V gene is TRBV7-9, the J gene TRBJ1-2, with 8 bases identical to TRBD1. CDR3 length: 14 amino acids. V shed 5 bases and J 8 bases; nucleotides not matched to a gene: 10. Germline CDR1 and CDR2: SEHNR and FQNEAQ (reference sequence). CDR3 sequence (DNA): TGTGCCAGCAGCGTCCAGGGGGCGGATAGCGGCTACACCTTC. It specifies CASSVQGADSGYTF.

This clone was detected a few times. This chain uses TRBV30 with TRBJ2-5; no clear D. Trimming took 3 bases from V and 5 from J, leaving 7 bases between them. CDR1 is GTSNPN and CDR2 is SVGIG in the germline V gene (reference sequence). The CDR3 consists of 11 residues. CDR3 bases: TGTGCCTGGAGCACCCGGGAGACCCAGTACTTC. Translation: CAWSTRETQYF.

This clone was picked up a small number of times. V is TRBV19 and J is TRBJ2-1; 12 bases agree with TRBD2. CDR1 and CDR2 (germline): LNHDA, SQIVND (reference sequence). Trimming removed 3 bases from V and 9 bases from J; junction bases left unmatched: 6. This CDR3 has 15 amino acids. The CDR3 DNA sequence: TGTGCCAGTAGTATGAAGACTAGCGGGAGTTTTGAGCAGTTCTTC. The encoded protein is CASSMKTSGSFEQFF.

DNA for the CDR3: TGTGCCAGCAGCGCACAAACGACCCAGTACTTC. It encodes CASSAQTTQYF. The gene calls are TRBV11-2 and TRBJ2-5; D not resolved. V lost 5 bases and J 7 bases, leaving 8 bases between the germline ends. Looked up from germline, CDR1 is SGHAT and CDR2 is FQNNGV. There are 11 residues in the CDR3.

This clone was detected only a few times. CDR3 in DNA: TGTGCCAGCTCACCTCCTTCGACAGGGAGCACTGAAGCTTTCTTT. Protein sequence: CASSPPSTGSTEAFF. The chain recombines TRBV18 with TRBJ1-1; 7 nucleotides line up with TRBD1. Trimming removed 3 bases from V and 4 bases from J; junction bases left unmatched: 8. Germline-derived CDR1 and CDR2 are KGHSH and LQKENI. This CDR3 has 15 residues.

The rearrangement links TRBV7-3 to TRBJ2-7; 9 positions match TRBD1. V shed 4 bases and J 5 bases; nucleotides not matched to a gene: 9. CDR3 length: 15 residues. Per germline, CDR1 SGHTA and CDR2 FQGTGA. The CDR3 protein is CASSSGTGKVNEQYF. CDR3 sequence (DNA): TGTGCCAGCAGCTCCGGGACAGGGAAGGTCAACGAGCAGTACTTC.

Note on this clone: This sample also contains other DNA sequences that code for the same CDR3. CDR3 sequence reads: CASSVLDTGELFF. For the CDR3, the DNA is TGTGCCAGCAGCGTTCTTGACACCGGGGAGCTGTTTTTT. The chain is built from TRBV9 and TRBJ2-2; D remains unclear. The CDR3 consists of 13 residues. The germline V and J ends were trimmed by 2 bases and 3 bases, with 5 bases remaining between them. Per the germline V gene, CDR1 is SGDLS and CDR2 is YYNGEE.

The chain combines TRBV6-5 with TRBJ2-5; D might be TRBD2 (5 bases). The CDR3 totals 14 residues. The ends were cut back, 7 bases at V and 5 bases at J, with 17 bases in the middle. CDR1 and CDR2 from the germline V gene are MNHEY and SVGAGI. The CDR3 reads CASTGPLARETQYF. CDR3 coding DNA: TGTGCCAGCACCGGTCCCCTAGCCAGGGAGACCCAGTACTTC.

This clone came up a few times. The chain has TRBV6-5 and TRBJ2-5; TRBD1 is a possible D gene (6 bases). CDR1 and CDR2 from the germline V gene are MNHEY and SVGAGI. CDR3 length equals 14 residues. The V gene lost 8 bases and the J gene lost 5 bases, with 18 bases spanning the gap. The chain's CDR3 is CASANAGVRETQYF. The CDR3 nucleotides read TGTGCCAGCGCAAATGCAGGGGTTCGGGAGACCCAGTACTTC.

This clone has only a few counts. The CDR3 DNA reads TGCGCCAGCAGCTTGGAGGCTAGCGGGAGTATTAATGAGCAGTTCTTC. Translating gives CASSLEASGSINEQFF. V usage is TRBV5-1 and J usage is TRBJ2-1, with TRBD2 matching over 10 bases. J gave up 7 bases and V 0 bases, and 7 bases lay outside the gene matches. There are 16 residues in the CDR3. Per germline, CDR1 SGHRS and CDR2 YFSETQ.

The gene calls are TRBV7-9 and TRBJ1-5; D gene unclear. The germline V gene encodes CDR1 SEHNR and CDR2 FQNEAQ (reference sequence). V was cut by 3 bases and J by 7 bases, with 10 bases left in between. The CDR3 is made up of 13 amino acids. The DNA for the CDR3 is TGTGCCAGCAGCTTCCGAGCGGAACAGCCCCAGCATTTT. The encoded protein is CASSFRAEQPQHF.

The chain carries TRBV11-3 and TRBJ1-1, with D maybe TRBD1 (5 bases). Germline lookup yields CDR1 SGHNT and CDR2 YENEEA. The CDR3 loop spans 16 amino acids. V dropped 5 bases and J dropped 2 bases, with 18 bases sitting between them. Written as DNA, the CDR3 is TGTGCCAGCAGCCCCGGGGGGAGAGTGAGAAACACTGAAGCTTTCTTT. Translating it yields CASSPGGRVRNTEAFF. The whole variable domain, remainder taken from reference TRBV11-3 and TRBJ1-1, is EAGVVQSPRYKIIEKKQPVAFWCNPISGHNTLYWYLQNLGQGPELLIRYENEEAVDDSQLPKDRFSAERLKGVDSTLKIQPAELGDSAVYLCASSPGGRVRNTEAFFGQGTRLTVV.

The chain couples TRBV5-4 to TRBJ2-2; a weak D match, TRBD2 (5 bases). The V end was cut by 0 bases, the J end by 5 bases, with 14 bases between. The CDR3 length is 16 residues. Looked up from germline, CDR1 is SGHNT and CDR2 is YYREEE (reference sequence). Here the CDR3 DNA reads TGTGCCAGCAGCTTGGTACTGGGAGTTCGGACCGGGGAGCTGTTTTTT. Protein: CASSLVLGVRTGELFF.

This clone was picked up a small number of times. The V call is TRBV5-4, the J call TRBJ1-2; D call uncertain. The germline gives CDR1 SGHNT, CDR2 YYREEE (reference sequence). The CDR3 spans 16 residues. V was cut by 0 bases and J by 0 bases, with 12 bases left in between. The CDR3 sequence: CASSLGAAAPNYGYTF. The CDR3 DNA reads as TGTGCCAGCAGCTTGGGGGCAGCGGCACCTAACTATGGCTACACCTTC.

This clone was picked up a small number of times. V is TRBV29-1 and J is TRBJ1-4; perhaps TRBD1 as D (6 bases). The germline gives CDR1 SQVTM, CDR2 ANQGSEA. There are 11 residues in the CDR3. Trimming left V 6 bases short and J 11 bases short, with 13 bases between. The CDR3 DNA reads as TGCAGCGTCTTACAGGGAGAGAAACTGTTTTTT. This sequence encodes CSVLQGEKLFF. Variable domain in full (rest from reference TRBV29-1 and TRBJ1-4): SAVISQKPSRDICQRGTSLTIQCQVDSQVTMMFWYRQQPGQSLTLIATANQGSEATYESGFVIDKFPISRPNLTFSTLTVSNMSPEDSSIYLCSVLQGEKLFFGSGTQLSVL.

This chain joins TRBV6-1 and TRBJ2-1; TRBD1 matches at 9 bases. The ends lost 1 base at V and 2 bases at J; junction bases unmatched: 3. Germline CDR1 and CDR2: MNHNS and SASEGT. The CDR3 length is 16 residues. CDR3: CASSEGGQGPYNEQFF. CDR3 nucleotides: TGTGCCAGCAGTGAAGGGGGACAGGGCCCCTACAATGAGCAGTTCTTC.

This rearrangement joins TRBV4-3 to TRBJ1-1; TRBD1 might be the D (5 bases). V was cut by 5 bases and J by 0 bases, with 10 bases left in between. This CDR3 contains 14 residues. Per germline, CDR1 LGHNA and CDR2 YSLEER. CDR3 DNA: TGCGCCAGCAGCGGGGGGTTTATGAACACTGAAGCTTTCTTT. Its translation: CASSGGFMNTEAFF.

This clone occurred a few times. The chain couples TRBV27 to TRBJ2-1; perhaps TRBD2 as D (6 bases). V dropped 5 bases and J dropped 0 bases, with 14 bases sitting between them. This CDR3 comprises 16 residues. The germline CDR1 and CDR2 sequences are MNHEY and SMNVEV (reference sequence). CDR3 in DNA: TGTGCCAGCAGTCCCTCTGTGGGGGGCTCCTACAATGAGCAGTTCTTC. Protein product: CASSPSVGGSYNEQFF.